One sample yielded the 23 T cell receptor beta chains listed below, sequenced in a study of T cell responses to AZD1222 COVID-19 vaccine. Data came from immunoSEQ multiplex PCR; TCRdb stores just in-frame clones and leaves some out. There are 130,000 to 150,000 clones in the sample; approximately 89% occur only once, and around 5.2% lies in the top ten. The source material was peripheral blood, sampled on day 0 of AZD1222 vaccination. The receptors were gathered from an adult in good health.

The chain uses TRBV6-1 and TRBJ2-1; a possible D gene is TRBD1 (6 bases). V lost 2 bases and J 0 bases, leaving 8 bases between the germline ends. This CDR3 has 15 residues. Germline lookup yields CDR1 MNHNS and CDR2 SASEGT. The CDR3 reads CASSEQGSSYNEQFF. CDR3 coding DNA: TGTGCCAGCAGTGAACAGGGGAGCTCCTACAATGAGCAGTTCTTC.

The chain is built from TRBV7-8 and TRBJ2-5, with D possibly being TRBD2 (6 bases). The ends were cut back, 7 bases at V and 0 bases at J, with 15 bases in the middle. The germline CDR1 and CDR2 sequences are SGHVS and FQNEAQ. This CDR3 region has 15 residues. DNA of the CDR3: TGTGCCAGCACGTTTGGACGGACTAACCAAGAGACCCAGTACTTC. Its translation: CASTFGRTNQETQYF.

The chain joins TRBV20-1 to TRBJ2-5; 14 bases align to TRBD2. The CDR3 loop spans 16 amino acids. Germline CDR1 and CDR2: DFQATT and SNEGSKA (reference sequence). V lost 3 bases and J lost 3; bases outside the gene matches: 6. DNA of the CDR3: TGCAGTGCTAGTCGTGGGACTAGCGGGGGAGAAGAGACCCAGTACTTC. This codes for CSASRGTSGGEETQYF.

The gene calls are TRBV27 and TRBJ2-7; D might be TRBD1 (5 bases). Germline-derived CDR1 and CDR2 are MNHEY and SMNVEV (reference sequence). Trimming took off 2 bases at V and 3 bases at J, with 11 bases between the two ends. The CDR3 contains 14 residues. CDR3 sequence reads: CASSLNGHLYEQYF. CDR3 DNA: TGTGCCAGCAGTTTAAACGGACACCTCTACGAGCAGTACTTC.

This rearrangement joins TRBV19 to TRBJ2-6; D possibly corresponds to TRBD1 (6 bases). Trimming took 7 bases from V and 0 from J, leaving 25 bases between them. The CDR3 is 20 residues long. Germline-derived CDR1 and CDR2 are LNHDA and SQIVND (reference sequence). CDR3 sequence reads: CASNNPLNRQVYSGANVLTF. As DNA, the CDR3 is TGTGCCAGTAATAATCCCCTAAACAGACAGGTTTACTCTGGGGCCAACGTCCTGACTTTC. Complete variable domain (other parts from reference TRBV19 and TRBJ2-6): DGGITQSPKYLFRKEGQNVTLSCEQNLNHDAMYWYRQDPGQGLRLIYYSQIVNDFQKGDIAEGYSVSREKKESFPLTVTSAQKNPTAFYLCASNNPLNRQVYSGANVLTFGAGSRLTVL.

There are a few counts of this clone. The chain employs TRBV9 and TRBJ1-2; no clear D gene. Germline lookup yields CDR1 SGDLS and CDR2 YYNGEE. The CDR3 is 14 residues long. The V end was cut by 5 bases, the J end by 4 bases, with 15 bases between. The CDR3 sequence is CASSRRESSYGYTF. CDR3 in DNA: TGTGCCAGCAGTCGTAGGGAGTCGAGCTATGGCTACACCTTC. The full variable domain, its missing parts supplied by reference TRBV9 and TRBJ1-2, is DSGVTQTPKHLITATGQRVTLRCSPRSGDLSVYWYQQSLDQGLQFLIQYYNGEERAKGNILERFSAQQFPDLHSELNLSSLELGDSALYFCASSRRESSYGYTFGSGTRLTVV.

This sequence joins TRBV3-1 (or the pseudogene TRBV3-2) and TRBJ1-2, with D perhaps TRBD1 (6 bases). Trimming took off 5 bases at V and 2 bases at J, with 15 bases between the two ends. The CDR3 has 15 amino acids. The V gene's germline CDR1 is LGHDT and CDR2 YNNKEL (reference sequence). CDR3 region: CASSSRGGANYGYTF. Written as DNA, the CDR3 is TGTGCCAGCAGCTCTAGAGGGGGGGCGAACTATGGCTACACCTTC.

The chain links TRBV7-9 to TRBJ2-3; perhaps TRBD2 as D (6 bases). V gave up 1 base and J gave up 4 bases, with 9 bases separating them. Germline CDR1 and CDR2: SEHNR and FQNEAQ (reference sequence). This CDR3 has 14 amino acids. CDR3 loop: CASSLVSSADTQYF. DNA of the CDR3: TGTGCCAGCAGCTTAGTGTCTAGCGCAGATACGCAGTATTTT.

DNA of the CDR3: TGTGCCAGCAGCGACGTATCCAATGAGCAGTTCTTC. It translates to CASSDVSNEQFF. The chain is built from TRBV7-6 and TRBJ2-1; D remains unclear. CDR1 is SGHVS and CDR2 is FNYEAQ in the germline V gene. This CDR3 contains 12 residues. V was trimmed by 5 bases and J by 6 bases, leaving 8 bases between them.

The chain recombines TRBV3-1 (or the pseudogene TRBV3-2) with TRBJ2-7; possible D gene TRBD2, 7 bases. The CDR3 totals 14 residues. V was clipped by 4 bases and J by 7 bases, with 17 bases between them. Germline CDR1 is LGHDT and CDR2 is YNNKEL (reference sequence). The CDR3 is CASSLGGGPGEQYF. DNA for the CDR3: TGTGCCAGCAGCCTAGGCGGGGGCCCGGGGGAGCAGTACTTC.

The V gene is TRBV18, the J gene TRBJ2-2; the D is unclear. The CDR3 runs 16 residues. The germline V and J ends were trimmed by 3 bases and 0 bases, with 11 bases remaining between them. Germline assignment: CDR1 KGHSH and CDR2 LQKENI. CDR3 sequence (DNA): TGTGCCAGCTCACCGGGATCGATCGCGAACACCGGGGAGCTGTTTTTT. This codes for CASSPGSIANTGELFF. The whole variable domain, remainder taken from reference TRBV18 and TRBJ2-2, is NAGVMQNPRHLVRRRGQEARLRCSPMKGHSHVYWYRQLPEEGLKFMVYLQKENIIDESGMPKERFSAEFPKEGPSILRIQQVVRGDSAAYFCASSPGSIANTGELFFGEGSRLTVL.

The chain employs TRBV7-9 and TRBJ2-5; 9 positions agree with TRBD1. Germline loops: CDR1 SEHNR, CDR2 FQNEAQ (reference sequence). The V segment lost 3 bases and the J segment 7 bases; nucleotides outside the gene matches: 6. The length of the CDR3 is 14 residues. The DNA of the CDR3 is TGTGCCAGCAGCTTCCCCGGGACAGGGAGGACCCAGTACTTC. This codes for CASSFPGTGRTQYF.

The chain combines TRBV7-2 with TRBJ1-3, with D unresolved. CDR1 and CDR2 (germline): SGHTA, FQGNSA. This CDR3 region has 14 residues. V was shortened by 3 bases and J by 3 bases, with 9 bases between the two germline ends. DNA of the CDR3: TGTGCCAGCAGCTTTACGGGAGGTGGAAACACCATATATTTT. Encoded protein: CASSFTGGGNTIYF.

CDR3 DNA: TGTGCCAGCAGCCAAAATGGCGGGAACAACTATCTACAAAATGAAAAACTGTTTTTT. It encodes CASSQNGGNNYLQNEKLFF. The chain couples TRBV14 to TRBJ1-4; no firm D call. The CDR3 runs to 19 residues. The V end was cut by 2 bases, the J end by 5 bases, with 24 bases between. Germline CDR1 SGHDN, CDR2 FVKESK.

This rearrangement joins TRBV2 to TRBJ2-1, with D unresolved. Germline CDR1 SNHLY, CDR2 FYNNEI. V was clipped by 8 bases and J by 4 bases, with 15 bases between them. The CDR3 loop spans 14 amino acids. This CDR3 is CASPASLNYNEQFF. CDR3 DNA: TGTGCCAGCCCCGCTTCGTTGAATTACAATGAGCAGTTCTTC. Full variable domain (outside the CDR3, taken from reference TRBV2 and TRBJ2-1): EPEVTQTPSHQVTQMGQEVILRCVPISNHLYFYWYRQILGQKVEFLVSFYNNEISEKSEIFDDQFSVERPDGSNFTLKIRSTKLEDSAMYFCASPASLNYNEQFFGPGTRLTVL.

The V gene is TRBV19, the J gene TRBJ2-7; D is perhaps TRBD1 (6 bases). Trimming pared 4 bases from V and 5 bases from J, leaving 15 bases between. The CDR3 has 14 residues. Germline V gives CDR1 LNHDA, CDR2 SQIVND (reference sequence). CDR3 loop: CASSSRDNDDEQYF. The CDR3 DNA is TGTGCCAGTAGTAGCCGGGACAACGACGACGAGCAGTACTTC.

The J gene is TRBJ1-3, the V gene TRBV27; D gene unclear. V lost 1 base and J 0 bases, leaving 7 bases between the germline ends. The CDR3 totals 15 residues. Looked up from germline, CDR1 is MNHEY and CDR2 is SMNVEV (reference sequence). CDR3 nucleotides: TGTGCCAGCAGTTTATTGGGGTCCTCTGGAAACACCATATATTTT. This translates into CASSLLGSSGNTIYF.

V usage is TRBV30 and J usage is TRBJ2-1; D uncertain. Trimming took off 5 bases at V and 8 bases at J, with 7 bases between the two ends. CDR1 is GTSNPN and CDR2 is SVGIG in the germline V gene (reference sequence). The CDR3 covers 10 residues. CDR3 protein: CAWPGDEQFF. The DNA for the CDR3 is TGTGCCTGGCCAGGAGATGAGCAGTTCTTC.

The chain recombines TRBV6-1 with TRBJ1-4, with D possibly matching TRBD1 (5 bases). The germline V and J ends were trimmed by 3 bases and 5 bases, with 16 bases remaining between them. CDR1 and CDR2 from the germline V gene are MNHNS and SASEGT. This CDR3 is 16 amino acids long. The CDR3 coding sequence is TGTGCCAGCAGTGATGTGCCGGGACGGATCAATGAAAAACTGTTTTTT. Translating it yields CASSDVPGRINEKLFF.

This clone is classed as medium-sized. J is TRBJ2-2 and V is TRBV2, with TRBD2 matching 9 bases. This CDR3 is built from 16 residues. After removal of 7 bases from V and 7 bases from J, the junction contained 13 bases not matched to a gene. Germline assignment: CDR1 SNHLY and CDR2 FYNNEI. In DNA form, the CDR3 reads TGTGCCAGCAAGGTGGAATTGGCGGGAGGGAGCGGGGAGCTGTTTTTT. This gives the protein CASKVELAGGSGELFF.

The count of this clone is one. The V and J genes are TRBV4-3 and TRBJ1-4; D is undetermined. Between the trimmed V and J ends, which lost 4 bases and 5 bases, there was a span of 8 bases. This CDR3 contains 13 residues. Germline values: CDR1 LGHNA, CDR2 YSLEER. The CDR3 is CASSRSGNEKLFF. As DNA, the CDR3 is TGCGCCAGCAGCCGGTCAGGCAATGAAAAACTGTTTTTT.

The chain carries TRBV9 and TRBJ1-4, with 10 bases matching TRBD1. Germline V gene data show CDR1 as SGDLS and CDR2 as YYNGEE. This CDR3 has 17 amino acids. With 0 bases clipped from V and 7 bases from J, the junction kept 9 bases outside the gene matches. The CDR3 nucleotides read TGTGCCAGCAGCGTAGACCCAGGACAGGGGGATGGTGAAAAACTGTTTTTT. Translation gives CASSVDPGQGDGEKLFF.

Of note for this clone: A read error may account for a junction end that differs from germline. The CDR3 DNA follows: TGTGCTAGCAGCTCCGGGACAGGACGGGAGCAGTACTTC. As protein: CASSSGTGREQYF. The chain couples TRBV7-7 to TRBJ2-7; 8 positions match TRBD1. CDR1 and CDR2 from the germline V gene are SSHAT and FNYEAQ (reference sequence). This CDR3 has 13 residues.